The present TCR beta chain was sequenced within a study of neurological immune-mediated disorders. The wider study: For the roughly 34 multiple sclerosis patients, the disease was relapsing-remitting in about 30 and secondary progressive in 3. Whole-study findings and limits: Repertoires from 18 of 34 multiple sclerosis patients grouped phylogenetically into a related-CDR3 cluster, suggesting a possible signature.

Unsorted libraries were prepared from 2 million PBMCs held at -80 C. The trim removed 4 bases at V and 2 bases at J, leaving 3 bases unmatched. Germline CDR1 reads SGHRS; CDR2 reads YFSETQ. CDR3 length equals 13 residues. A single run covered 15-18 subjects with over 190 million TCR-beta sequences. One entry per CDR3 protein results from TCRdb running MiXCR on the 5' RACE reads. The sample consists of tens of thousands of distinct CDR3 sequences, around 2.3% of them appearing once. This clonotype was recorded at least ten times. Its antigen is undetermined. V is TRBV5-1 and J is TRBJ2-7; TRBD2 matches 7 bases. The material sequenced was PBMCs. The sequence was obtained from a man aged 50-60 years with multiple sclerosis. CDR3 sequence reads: CASSTGTTYEQYF. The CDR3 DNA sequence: TGCGCCAGCAGCACCGGGACTACCTACGAGCAGTACTTC.